This entry features one T cell receptor beta chain sequence. The antigen remains unidentified. Data came from immunoSEQ multiplex PCR; TCRdb stores just in-frame clones and leaves some out. This table holds about 56,000 clones, more than 75% found once. The source of the sample is a study of T cell responses to AZD1222 COVID-19 vaccine. Study outcomes and limitations: Among spike-specific TCRs, nearly half reportedly target unmutated variant regions. Spike regions recognized by vaccine-associated CD4 TCRs spanned the protein, led by 160-218 and 743-854.

CDR1 and CDR2 from the germline V gene are SNHLY and FYNNEI. This CDR3 is built from 15 residues. V lost 8 bases, J lost 3 bases, and 20 bases lay in between. The chain has TRBV2 and TRBJ2-7; either TRBD1 or TRBD2 may supply D (5 bases each). The sequences come from peripheral blood, collected on day 0 of AZD1222 vaccination. The receptor was derived from an adult in good health. The CDR3 bases are TGTGCCAGCTGCCGAGGGGTGACGGGGATCTACGAGCAGTACTTC. Translating it yields CASCRGVTGIYEQYF. The variable domain in full, with the rest retrieved from reference TRBV2 and TRBJ2-7, is EPEVTQTPSHQVTQMGQEVILRCVPISNHLYFYWYRQILGQKVEFLVSFYNNEISEKSEIFDDQFSVERPDGSNFTLKIRSTKLEDSAMYFCASCRGVTGIYEQYFGPGTRLTVT.